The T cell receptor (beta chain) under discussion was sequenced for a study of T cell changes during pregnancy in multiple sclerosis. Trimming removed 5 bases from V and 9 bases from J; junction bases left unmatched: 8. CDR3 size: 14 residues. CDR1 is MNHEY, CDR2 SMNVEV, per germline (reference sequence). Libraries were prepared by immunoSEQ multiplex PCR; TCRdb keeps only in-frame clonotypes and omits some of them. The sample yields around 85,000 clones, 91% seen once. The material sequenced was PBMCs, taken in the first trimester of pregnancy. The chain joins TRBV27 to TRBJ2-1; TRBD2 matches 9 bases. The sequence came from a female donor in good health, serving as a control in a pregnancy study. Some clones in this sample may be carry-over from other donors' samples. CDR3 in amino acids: CASSHAGGRAEQFF. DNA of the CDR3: TGTGCCAGCAGTCATGCGGGGGGGCGTGCTGAGCAGTTCTTC.